The clone carrying this T cell receptor (beta chain) was found many times. This specimen comes from a study of CDR3 diversity in severe acne. TCRdb redid the calling of the PCR reads with MiXCR, one entry per CDR3 protein. The profile shows roughly 100,000 distinct CDR3 sequences, around 53% of them singletons. Trimming took off 0 bases at V and 5 bases at J, with 2 bases between the two ends. In germline, CDR1 is ENHRY, CDR2 SYGVKD. CDR3 length equals 11 residues. This receptor was taken from a male donor with acne. The chain employs TRBV10-3 and TRBJ2-7; D is unclear. Sequenced sample: blood. The CDR3 DNA follows: TGTGCCATCAGTGAGTCTCACGAGCAGTACTTC. Amino acids: CAISESHEQYF.